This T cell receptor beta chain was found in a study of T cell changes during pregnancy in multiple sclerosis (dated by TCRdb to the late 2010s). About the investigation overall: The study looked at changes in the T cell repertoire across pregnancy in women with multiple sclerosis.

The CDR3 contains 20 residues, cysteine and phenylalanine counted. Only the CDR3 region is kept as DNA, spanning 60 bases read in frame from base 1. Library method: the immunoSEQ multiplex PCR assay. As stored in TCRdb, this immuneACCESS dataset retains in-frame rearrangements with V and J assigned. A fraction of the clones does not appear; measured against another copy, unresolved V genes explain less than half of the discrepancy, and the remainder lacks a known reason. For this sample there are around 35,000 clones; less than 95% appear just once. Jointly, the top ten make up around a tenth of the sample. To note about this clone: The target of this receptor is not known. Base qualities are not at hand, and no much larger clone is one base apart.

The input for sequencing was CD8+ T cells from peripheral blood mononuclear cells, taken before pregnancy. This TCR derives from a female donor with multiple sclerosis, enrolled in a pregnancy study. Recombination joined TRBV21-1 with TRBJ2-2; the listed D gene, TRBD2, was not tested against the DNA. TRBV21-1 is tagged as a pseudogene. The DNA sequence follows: TGTGCCAGCAGCAAAGCAGGGGTTAGCGGGAGGGTTAATGGCACCGGGGAGCTGTTTTTT. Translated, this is CASSKAGVSGRVNGTGELFF.